This T cell receptor beta chain was captured in a study of T cells in localized non-small cell lung cancer. Study-level findings and limits: T cell clonality was highest in uninvolved adjacent lung, above tumor.

Only in-frame clones appear in the TCRdb table, and some are missing; sequencing was by immunoSEQ multiplex PCR. The sample comprises more than 2,500 clones, approximately 25% of which are singletons, and under 30% rests with the top ten. This clone rates as medium-sized (0.01 to 0.1%). The antigen is undetermined. This clonotype originated in a man aged 35 to 69 with stage I lung adenocarcinoma. The sequences come from lung tumor tissue, collected before any cancer treatment.

In DNA form, the CDR3 reads TGCGCCAGCAGCGAGTACCTAGCGGGGACTAACAATGAGCAGTTCTTC. Translation gives CASSEYLAGTNNEQFF. The chain links TRBV5-1 to TRBJ2-1; 9 nucleotides align to TRBD2. This CDR3 spans 16 amino acids. After removal of 4 bases from V and 5 bases from J, the junction contained 10 bases not matched to a gene. Germline assignment: CDR1 SGHRS and CDR2 YFSETQ.